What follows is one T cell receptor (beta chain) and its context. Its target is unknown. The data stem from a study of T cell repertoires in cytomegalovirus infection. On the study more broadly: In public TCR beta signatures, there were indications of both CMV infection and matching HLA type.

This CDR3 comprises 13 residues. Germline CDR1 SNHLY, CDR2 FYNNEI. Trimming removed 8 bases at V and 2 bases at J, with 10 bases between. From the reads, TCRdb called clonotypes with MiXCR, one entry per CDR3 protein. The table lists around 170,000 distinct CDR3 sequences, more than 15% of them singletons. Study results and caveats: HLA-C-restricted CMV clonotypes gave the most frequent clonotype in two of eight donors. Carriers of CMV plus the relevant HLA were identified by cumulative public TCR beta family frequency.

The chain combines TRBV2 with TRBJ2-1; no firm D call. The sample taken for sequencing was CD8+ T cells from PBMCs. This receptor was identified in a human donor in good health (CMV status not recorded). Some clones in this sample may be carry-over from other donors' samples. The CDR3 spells CASPGITYNEQFF. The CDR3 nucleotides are TGTGCCAGCCCGGGTATAACCTACAATGAGCAGTTCTTC. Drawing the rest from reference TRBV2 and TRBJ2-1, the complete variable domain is EPEVTQTPSHQVTQMGQEVILRCVPISNHLYFYWYRQILGQKVEFLVSFYNNEISEKSEIFDDQFSVERPDGSNFTLKIRSTKLEDSAMYFCASPGITYNEQFFGPGTRLTVL.